Detailed here is one T cell receptor beta chain. The antigen remains undetermined. These data come from a study of T cell responses to AZD1222 COVID-19 vaccine. Study-wide points: Females made up more of the donors, who were largely white British, and clonal diversity may have come out too low. Unmutated variant regions reportedly attract nearly half of all spike-specific TCRs. Scientists sampled the repertoires only once the peak T cell response had passed.

Only in-frame clones appear in the TCRdb table, and some are missing; sequencing was by immunoSEQ multiplex PCR. The top ten clones hold 0.9% of a sample with some 160,000 clones, about 92% of them seen once. J was trimmed by 8 bases and V by 1 base; bases with no gene match: 4. From germline, CDR1 is SGDLS and CDR2 YYNGEE. The CDR3 contains 13 residues. Sample: peripheral blood, taken on day 0 of AZD1222 vaccination. The V call is TRBV9, the J call TRBJ1-2; 8 nucleotides match TRBD1. The receptor was isolated from an adult in good health. CDR3 sequence reads: CASSVQGAEGYTF. The CDR3 coding sequence is TGTGCCAGCAGCGTACAGGGGGCGGAGGGCTACACCTTC.